The 18 T cell receptor beta chains given below trace back to one sample, sequenced in a study of blood T cell repertoires in COVID-19. Produced via immunoSEQ multiplex PCR; TCRdb's table is partial and in-frame only. The sample yields hundreds of thousands of clones, roughly 90% seen once. The specimen was peripheral blood. The receptors derive from a woman in her twenties or thirties with active or convalescent COVID-19.

This CDR3 reads CASSSPQTGGNQPQHF. CDR3 nucleotides: TGTGCCAGCAGTTCCCCCCAGACAGGGGGCAATCAGCCCCAGCATTTT. The genes are TRBV28 and TRBJ1-5, with TRBD1 matching over 8 bases. Germline V gene sequence: CDR1 MDHEN, CDR2 SYDVKM. With V trimmed by 4 bases and J by 2 bases, 7 bases remained unmatched. The CDR3 consists of 16 residues.

The chain is built from TRBV9 and TRBJ1-1; 8 nucleotides agree with TRBD1. This CDR3 comprises 14 residues. Trimming took 0 bases from V and 8 from J; bases not matched to a gene: 6. Germline CDR1 reads SGDLS; CDR2 reads YYNGEE. CDR3 DNA sequence: TGTGCCAGCAGCGTAGGTATTCCAGGGGGCGAAGCTTTCTTT. Residues: CASSVGIPGGEAFF.

The rearrangement joins TRBV3-1 (or the pseudogene TRBV3-2) to TRBJ2-3; 8 bases agree with TRBD2. The CDR3 spans 18 residues. In germline, CDR1 is LGHDT, CDR2 YNNKEL (reference sequence). The junction had 14 bases not matched to a gene; V was cut back by 0 bases and J by 6 bases. CDR3 in amino acids: CASSQEALGAGDWDTQYF. CDR3 bases: TGTGCCAGCAGCCAAGAGGCGCTGGGAGCGGGAGATTGGGATACGCAGTATTTT.

The chain couples TRBV18 to TRBJ1-1; 8 bases are shared with TRBD1. From germline, CDR1 is KGHSH and CDR2 LQKENI. V shed 3 bases and J 5 bases; nucleotides not matched to a gene: 5. The CDR3 covers 14 residues. In nucleotides, the CDR3 is TGTGCCAGCTCACCGACAGGACAGGGAACTGAAGCTTTCTTT. It is translated as CASSPTGQGTEAFF.

This clone was recorded only once. The chain links TRBV3-1 (or the pseudogene TRBV3-2) to TRBJ2-7; 10 nucleotides match TRBD1. This CDR3 has 15 amino acids. Germline CDR1 LGHDT, CDR2 YNNKEL (reference sequence). After removal of 3 bases from V and 2 bases from J, the junction contained 4 bases not matched to a gene. The CDR3 reads CASSHDRGRPYEQYF. The CDR3 DNA is TGTGCCAGCAGCCACGACAGGGGGCGCCCCTACGAGCAGTACTTC.

The chain carries TRBV5-1 and TRBJ1-4; the D gene is possibly TRBD1 (5 bases). The CDR3 runs to 14 residues. Trimming stripped 3 bases from V and 5 bases from J, with 11 bases between. CDR1 is SGHRS, CDR2 YFSETQ, per germline. CDR3 loop: CASSYDRGNEKLFF. As DNA, the CDR3 is TGCGCCAGCAGCTACGATAGGGGAAATGAAAAACTGTTTTTT.

A note on this clone: A much more abundant neighbour one base away suggests this may be a read error. This sequence joins TRBV6-1 and TRBJ2-7; 11 bases map to TRBD2. In germline, CDR1 is MNHNS, CDR2 SASEGT. CDR3 length equals 15 residues. CDR3 region: CASREGLAGSYEQYF. CDR3 coding DNA: TGTGCCAGCAGAGAAGGACTAGCGGGCTCCTACGAGCAGTACTTC.

The V call is TRBV28, the J call TRBJ1-3, with a weak D call TRBD1 (6 bases). CDR3 length equals 14 residues. The germline gives CDR1 MDHEN, CDR2 SYDVKM. Trimming pared 7 bases from V and 4 bases from J, leaving 14 bases between. The CDR3 spells CASKPRGYGNTIYF. CDR3 in DNA: TGTGCCAGCAAACCCAGGGGATACGGAAACACCATATATTTT.

The chain is built from TRBV18 and TRBJ1-1; weak D call: TRBD1 (6 bases). The CDR3 extends over 13 amino acids. V lost 6 bases to trimming and J lost 0 bases, with 8 bases between them. Germline CDR1 is KGHSH and CDR2 is LQKENI. This CDR3 is CASSQGLNTEAFF. The CDR3 nucleotides are TGTGCCAGCTCCCAGGGGTTGAACACTGAAGCTTTCTTT.

This rearrangement joins TRBV6-5 to TRBJ1-1; D may be TRBD1 (5 bases). This CDR3 comprises 13 residues. CDR1 is MNHEY and CDR2 is SVGAGI in the germline V gene. Trimming cost V 5 bases and J 4 bases, with 11 bases left between them. The CDR3 region is CASSRTRVTEAFF. The CDR3 nucleotides are TGTGCCAGCAGTAGGACACGGGTCACTGAAGCTTTCTTT.

Note on this clone: Different DNA sequences within this sample yield the same CDR3. This chain uses TRBV5-1 with TRBJ2-7; possibly TRBD2 for D (5 bases). There are 14 residues in the CDR3. The germline gives CDR1 SGHRS, CDR2 YFSETQ. Trimming shortened V by 0 bases and J by 3 bases, and 10 bases separated the two germline ends. CDR3 in amino acids: CASSLVGGSYEQYF. DNA of the CDR3: TGCGCCAGCAGCTTGGTTGGTGGGAGCTACGAGCAGTACTTC.

The V call is TRBV4-1, the J call TRBJ2-3; TRBD2 agrees at 9 bases. This CDR3 has 16 residues. CDR1 MGHRA and CDR2 YSYEKL come from the germline V gene. The junction had 8 bases not matched to a gene; V was cut back by 6 bases and J by 1 base. CDR3 nucleotide sequence: TGCGCCAGCAGGGGACTAGCAGTCTCAGGCACAGATACGCAGTATTTT. Translated, it gives CASRGLAVSGTDTQYF.

The chain is built from TRBV6-6 and TRBJ1-5; no definite D call. V lost 2 bases, J lost 2 bases, and 10 bases lay in between. Germline V gives CDR1 MNHNY, CDR2 SVGAGI (reference sequence). This CDR3 region has 15 residues. The CDR3 DNA reads as TGTGCCAGCAGTTACCCGCCCGGTGGCAATCAGCCCCAGCATTTT. It is translated as CASSYPPGGNQPQHF.

On this clone itself: One base away lies a much larger clone, so this may be a sequencing read error. This chain joins TRBV7-2 and TRBJ2-2; 9 bases are shared with TRBD1. This CDR3 comprises 14 residues. The germline V gene encodes CDR1 SGHTA and CDR2 FQGNSA. The ends lost 4 bases at V and 4 bases at J; junction bases unmatched: 1. The DNA of the CDR3 is TGTGCCAGCAGCTCGACAGGGGGCACCGGGGAGCTGTTTTTT. Translated: CASSSTGGTGELFF. Based on the CDR3 plus reference TRBV7-2 and TRBJ2-2, the full variable domain is GAGVSQSPSNKVTEKGKDVELRCDPISGHTALYWYRQSLGQGLEFLIYFQGNSAPDKSGLPSDRFSAERTGGSVSTLTIQRTQQEDSAVYLCASSSTGGTGELFFGEGSRLTVL.

The chain combines TRBV11-2 with TRBJ1-1; 10 bases line up with TRBD1. The CDR3 length is 17 residues. J gave up 1 base and V 5 bases, and 10 bases lay outside the gene matches. Germline loops: CDR1 SGHAT, CDR2 FQNNGV. CDR3: CASSPVPGQGTNTEAFF. CDR3 in DNA: TGTGCCAGCAGCCCCGTCCCGGGACAGGGGACGAACACTGAAGCTTTCTTT.

V gene TRBV19 combines with J gene TRBJ2-1; TRBD1 agrees at 8 bases. Germline trimming cut 3 bases from V and 4 bases from J; bases unmatched to any gene: 5. This CDR3 comprises 15 residues. Germline V gene sequence: CDR1 LNHDA, CDR2 SQIVND (reference sequence). The CDR3 spells CASSMLDRAYNEQFF. For the CDR3, the DNA is TGTGCCAGTAGTATGTTGGACAGGGCTTACAATGAGCAGTTCTTC.

The chain employs TRBV5-4 and TRBJ2-2; the D gene is possibly TRBD2 (7 bases). The germline V gene encodes CDR1 SGHNT and CDR2 YYREEE (reference sequence). The CDR3 length is 16 residues. The ends were cut back, 0 bases at V and 2 bases at J, with 11 bases in the middle. CDR3 in amino acids: CASSLARGLNTGELFF. The CDR3 region has the DNA TGTGCCAGCAGCTTGGCGCGGGGGCTTAACACCGGGGAGCTGTTTTTT.

The rearrangement links TRBV4-1 to TRBJ2-1; D gene unclear. V lost 1 base to trimming and J lost 7 bases, with 2 bases between them. CDR1 is MGHRA and CDR2 is YSYEKL in the germline V gene. This CDR3 is built from 11 residues. In DNA form, the CDR3 reads TGCGCCAGCAGCCAAGTAAATGAGCAGTTCTTC. Translating it yields CASSQVNEQFF.